The 31 T cell receptor beta chains given below trace back to one sample, sequenced in a study of T cell changes during pregnancy in multiple sclerosis. Some clones are missing from TCRdb's copy, which holds only in-frame ones; the method was immunoSEQ multiplex PCR. The sample records 50,000 to 60,000 clones, 80% to 90% being singletons. The sequencing here drew on CD4+ T cells from peripheral blood mononuclear cells, taken in the third trimester of pregnancy. The source is a female donor with multiple sclerosis, enrolled in a pregnancy study.

The CDR3: CASSLIPGMNTEAFF. CDR3 nucleotide sequence: TGTGCCAGCAGCTTAATTCCGGGTATGAACACTGAAGCTTTCTTT. The chain employs TRBV7-2 and TRBJ1-1; D gene ambiguous. Germline CDR1 SGHTA, CDR2 FQGNSA. V lost 2 bases and J 0 bases, leaving 10 bases between the germline ends. CDR3 length: 15 residues.

Here the CDR3 DNA reads TGCGCCAGCAGCTCAAACACCGGGGATGAAAAACTGTTTTTT. Amino acids: CASSSNTGDEKLFF. The V call is TRBV5-1, the J call TRBJ1-4; D remains unclear. CDR3 length: 14 residues. Germline V CDR1 and CDR2: SGHRS, YFSETQ. The V end lost 3 bases, the J end lost 6 bases, and 12 bases lay between the germline ends.

The chain is built from TRBV30 and TRBJ1-4; 7 nucleotides line up with TRBD1. The V gene end was trimmed by 4 bases and the J gene end by 6 bases; junction bases not matched to a gene: 14. The CDR3 runs to 16 residues. CDR1 is GTSNPN, CDR2 SVGIG, per germline (reference sequence). The CDR3 sequence: CAWNFEFLGGHEKLFF. In nucleotides, the CDR3 is TGTGCCTGGAATTTTGAGTTTTTAGGGGGCCATGAAAAACTGTTTTTT.

The chain joins TRBV5-6 to TRBJ2-1; 9 bases are shared with TRBD2. The CDR3 is 18 amino acids. Per the germline V gene, CDR1 is SGHDT and CDR2 is YYEEEE. V was clipped by 2 bases and J by 7 bases; unmatched bases: 16. CDR3 bases: TGTGCCAGCAGCTTTTTTGGGCCCCCCCGCGGGGGGGGGAATGAGCAGTTCTTC. It translates to CASSFFGPPRGGGNEQFF.

The chain recombines TRBV12-5 with TRBJ1-1, with D uncertain. There are 15 residues in the CDR3. In germline, CDR1 is LGHNT, CDR2 FRNRAP. V was trimmed by 0 bases and J by 1 base, leaving 9 bases between them. The DNA for the CDR3 is TGTGCTAGTGGTTTGGTAATGACAACGAACACTGAAGCTTTCTTT. It codes for CASGLVMTTNTEAFF.

This rearrangement joins TRBV2 to TRBJ2-5; the D is unclear. The CDR3 length is 10 residues. Trimming removed 6 bases at V and 3 bases at J, with 2 bases between. Germline CDR1 is SNHLY and CDR2 is FYNNEI. The CDR3 protein is CASSKETQYF. DNA of the CDR3: TGTGCCAGCAGCAAAGAGACCCAGTACTTC.

This clone was counted between two and nine times. The gene calls are TRBV6-1 and TRBJ2-7, with 9 bases identical to TRBD2. The CDR3 has 15 amino acids. Looked up from germline, CDR1 is MNHNS and CDR2 is SASEGT. V dropped 8 bases and J dropped 1; count of bases not matched to a gene: 9. CDR3 sequence reads: CASGGGRGGSYEQYF. The CDR3 DNA is TGTGCCAGCGGTGGCGGGAGGGGGGGGTCCTACGAGCAGTACTTC.

This chain joins TRBV7-2 and TRBJ1-2, with D maybe TRBD1 (5 bases). Germline V gene lookup returns CDR1 SGHTA and CDR2 FQGNSA. CDR3 length equals 16 residues. Trimming took 0 bases from V and 7 from J, leaving 18 bases between them. The CDR3 DNA reads as TGTGCCAGCAGCTTAGCGGGCCAGGGTTTTAGCTCTGGCTACACCTTC. Translated, it gives CASSLAGQGFSSGYTF.

The V and J genes are TRBV21-1 and TRBJ2-7; the table's D call of TRBD1 was not tested on the DNA. TRBV21-1 is designated a pseudogene. This CDR3 comprises 15 residues. The CDR3 spells CASSKRDRGPYEQYF. As DNA, the CDR3 is TGTGCCAGCAGCAAAAGGGACAGGGGGCCGTACGAGCAGTACTTC.

This clone has a handful of counts. The chain combines TRBV2 with TRBJ1-5; 8 nucleotides match TRBD1. Unmatched junction bases numbered 15, after V lost 8 bases and J lost 6 bases. This CDR3 spans 16 amino acids. The V gene's germline CDR1 is SNHLY and CDR2 FYNNEI. CDR3 nucleotides: TGTGCCAGCGCCCGAGGGGCAGGGGGCGTATCTCAGCCCCAGCATTTT. Translation: CASARGAGGVSQPQHF.

A single count supports this clone. This chain uses TRBV5-1 with TRBJ1-1, with TRBD1 as a possible D gene (5 bases). The V and J ends lost 0 bases and 6 bases respectively, with 12 bases between them. The CDR3 contains 14 residues. CDR1 and CDR2 from the germline V gene are SGHRS and YFSETQ. The CDR3 nucleotides read TGCGCCAGCAGCTTGGAATATGGGGGGGCTGAAGCTTTCTTT. The encoded protein is CASSLEYGGAEAFF.

This chain connects TRBV6-5 to TRBJ1-1, with D unresolved. The CDR3 runs 13 residues. Germline CDR1 MNHEY, CDR2 SVGAGI. Trimming left V 4 bases short and J 0 bases short, with 6 bases between. The DNA of the CDR3 is TGTGCCAGCAGTTTCACAATGAACACTGAAGCTTTCTTT. Its translation: CASSFTMNTEAFF.

This clone was seen only once. As DNA, the CDR3 is TGCGCCAGTACAGGGGGCGAGGAGACCCAGTACTTC. Residues: CASTGGEETQYF. The chain is built from TRBV5-1 and TRBJ2-5; TRBD1 matches 9 bases. Germline loops: CDR1 SGHRS, CDR2 YFSETQ. CDR3 length: 12 residues. J was trimmed by 5 bases and V by 8 bases; bases with no gene match: 4.

The V and J genes are TRBV7-2 and TRBJ2-5; D uncertain. Germline-derived CDR1 and CDR2 are SGHTA and FQGNSA. The V gene lost 5 bases and the J gene lost 3 bases, with 7 bases spanning the gap. The CDR3 covers 12 residues. CDR3 sequence: CASSRREETQYF. In nucleotides, the CDR3 is TGTGCCAGCAGCCGCCGAGAAGAGACCCAGTACTTC.

This chain links TRBV5-1 with TRBJ2-4; 7 nucleotides agree with TRBD1. Losses at the gene ends were 4 bases for V and 7 bases for J; bases not matched to a gene: 8. This CDR3 contains 14 residues. Germline CDR1 and CDR2: SGHRS and YFSETQ. CDR3 nucleotide sequence: TGCGCCAGCAGCGATCGGGACAGTGGGAACATTCAGTACTTC. It specifies CASSDRDSGNIQYF.

The V gene is TRBV6-1, the J gene TRBJ1-1; the D gene is possibly TRBD1 (6 bases). Germline CDR1 reads MNHNS; CDR2 reads SASEGT. The CDR3 is made up of 14 amino acids. V lost 5 bases and J lost 3, with 13 bases in between. CDR3 sequence: CASSKTGMDTEAFF. CDR3 nucleotides: TGTGCCAGCAGTAAAACAGGGATGGACACTGAAGCTTTCTTT.

V usage is TRBV2 and J usage is TRBJ2-5, with TRBD1 identical over 7 bases. V was pared by 7 bases and J by 5 bases, with 7 bases of the junction left unmatched. Germline CDR1 and CDR2: SNHLY and FYNNEI. The CDR3 spans 13 residues. CDR3 in amino acids: CASIRDRAETQYF. DNA for the CDR3: TGTGCCAGCATCAGAGACAGGGCCGAGACCCAGTACTTC.

This CDR3 is CASSGSGLYGYTF. The CDR3 coding sequence is TGTGCCAGCAGCGGATCAGGGCTGTATGGCTACACCTTC. The rearrangement joins TRBV9 to TRBJ1-2, with D perhaps TRBD1 (5 bases). Germline loops: CDR1 SGDLS, CDR2 YYNGEE. Deletions cut 3 bases from V and 5 bases from J, with 11 bases between. The CDR3 is 13 residues long.

This clone was seen once. The V gene is TRBV6-5, the J gene TRBJ2-7; no reliable D call. V was clipped by 5 bases and J by 5 bases, with 13 bases between them. The CDR3 is 13 residues long. Germline lookup yields CDR1 MNHEY and CDR2 SVGAGI. For the CDR3, the DNA is TGTGCCAGCAGTACTACCCGGGTAAACGAGCAGTACTTC. It encodes CASSTTRVNEQYF.

The chain employs TRBV9 and TRBJ1-6; 8 positions agree with TRBD1. This CDR3 comprises 15 residues. After removal of 2 bases from V and 8 bases from J, the junction contained 6 bases not matched to a gene. The germline CDR1 and CDR2 sequences are SGDLS and YYNGEE. In DNA, the CDR3 is TGTGCCAGCAGCGTCTCGCCAGGGGGCGATTCACCCCTCCACTTT. Its protein product is CASSVSPGGDSPLHF.

This rearrangement joins TRBV18 to TRBJ2-1; TRBD2 matches 10 bases. Germline loops: CDR1 KGHSH, CDR2 LQKENI. This CDR3 comprises 17 residues. Germline trimming cut 0 bases from V and 9 bases from J; bases unmatched to any gene: 11. The CDR3 region is CASSPPTASGRGGEQFF. In nucleotides, the CDR3 is TGTGCCAGCTCACCACCGACGGCTAGCGGGAGAGGAGGTGAGCAGTTCTTC.

In this sample, this clone is medium-sized (0.01 to 0.1%). The chain is built from TRBV7-3 and TRBJ2-1, with 9 bases aligning to TRBD2. J gave up 8 bases and V 5 bases, and 7 bases lay outside the gene matches. This CDR3 has 14 residues. Germline CDR1 and CDR2: SGHTA and FQGTGA. CDR3 coding DNA: TGTGCCAGCAGCCGCGGGGGGGCCTTGGATGAGCAGTTCTTC. It yields the protein CASSRGGALDEQFF.

In this sample, this clone turned up a few times. The J gene is TRBJ1-5, the V gene TRBV30; possibly TRBD1 for D (5 bases). Germline values: CDR1 GTSNPN, CDR2 SVGIG (reference sequence). Trimming removed 0 bases from V and 7 bases from J, with 16 bases in between. The CDR3 totals 15 residues. DNA of the CDR3: TGTGCCTGGAGTGTCTTCGGGGGAACTTGGCAGCCCCAGCATTTT. It is translated as CAWSVFGGTWQPQHF.

This clone has a handful of counts. J is TRBJ1-6 and V is TRBV7-3; D uncertain. Germline V gene lookup returns CDR1 SGHTA and CDR2 FQGTGA. This CDR3 has 13 residues. Between the trimmed V and J ends, which lost 7 bases and 6 bases, there was a span of 10 bases. The CDR3 here is CASTKRRNSPLHF. Written as DNA, the CDR3 is TGTGCCAGCACCAAGCGTCGTAATTCACCCCTCCACTTT.

The gene calls are TRBV30 and TRBJ1-1; TRBD1 might be the D (6 bases). CDR3 length: 13 residues. In germline, CDR1 is GTSNPN, CDR2 SVGIG (reference sequence). Trimming left V 1 base short and J 8 bases short, with 14 bases between. CDR3 protein: CAWSGPTGSEAFF. The DNA for the CDR3 is TGTGCCTGGAGTGGACCGACAGGTTCGGAAGCTTTCTTT.

V usage is TRBV7-8 and J usage is TRBJ2-7, with TRBD1 as a possible D gene (6 bases). The CDR3 is made up of 15 amino acids. The germline V gene has CDR1 SGHVS and CDR2 FQNEAQ. V gave up 1 base and J gave up 3 bases, with 13 bases separating them. The CDR3 nucleotides read TGTGCCAGCAGCTTAGTACAGGGTGAGGGCTACGAGCAGTACTTC. Protein sequence: CASSLVQGEGYEQYF.

The rearrangement uses TRBV18 and TRBJ1-2; D uncertain. The CDR3 length is 14 residues. In germline, CDR1 is KGHSH, CDR2 LQKENI. The V end lost 2 bases, the J end lost 5 bases, and 12 bases lay between the germline ends. CDR3 in amino acids: CASSPYRELYGYTF. The CDR3 DNA sequence: TGTGCCAGCTCACCATACAGAGAGCTTTATGGCTACACCTTC.

The CDR3 reads CASSAAQLAGGYTF. The CDR3 DNA is TGTGCCAGCAGCGCCGCCCAGTTGGCGGGGGGCTACACCTTC. The rearrangement links TRBV9 to TRBJ1-2; no firm D call. Trimming stripped 3 bases from V and 8 bases from J, with 17 bases between. In germline, CDR1 is SGDLS, CDR2 YYNGEE. There are 14 residues in the CDR3.

The chain employs TRBV9 and TRBJ2-2; 14 positions match TRBD2. The junction had 5 bases not matched to a gene; V was cut back by 3 bases and J by 7 bases. This CDR3 region has 16 residues. Germline V lookup: CDR1 SGDLS, CDR2 YYNGEE. Written as DNA, the CDR3 is TGTGCCAGCAGCGCTGGACTAGCGGGGGGACTCGGGGAGCTGTTTTTT. Encoded protein: CASSAGLAGGLGELFF.

This clone was counted only a few times. The J gene is TRBJ1-2, the V gene TRBV7-2; D is unresolved. Germline values: CDR1 SGHTA, CDR2 FQGNSA. Trimming cost V 1 base and J 8 bases, with 14 bases left between them. The CDR3 totals 14 residues. CDR3 nucleotides: TGTGCCAGCAGCTTAGGGACCGCCCGAGGGGGCTACACCTTC. Translation: CASSLGTARGGYTF.

The rearrangement links TRBV19 to TRBJ1-1; possible D gene TRBD1, 6 bases. The CDR3 is 13 amino acids. CDR1 is LNHDA and CDR2 is SQIVND in the germline V gene (reference sequence). Trimming pared 3 bases from V and 3 bases from J, leaving 8 bases between. The CDR3: CASSIRGYTEAFF. The CDR3 region has the DNA TGTGCCAGTAGTATCAGGGGCTACACTGAAGCTTTCTTT.